What follows are 28 T cell receptor beta chains derived from one specimen sequenced in a study of blood T cell repertoires in COVID-19. The data were produced by immunoSEQ multiplex PCR, yet TCRdb's version contains in-frame clones alone and is incomplete. The table lists some 130,000 clones, 75% to 90% of them singletons. The sequenced sample consisted of PBMCs or T cells enriched from blood (not recorded which). The receptors here all came from a woman aged 45-65 years who had recovered from COVID-19.

CDR3: CASSDMSSYEQYF. The CDR3 nucleotides read TGTGCCAGCAGTGACATGAGCTCCTACGAGCAGTACTTC. V and J are TRBV6-1 and TRBJ2-7; D call uncertain. Germline CDR1 MNHNS, CDR2 SASEGT. This CDR3 region has 13 residues. V dropped 3 bases and J dropped 0 bases, with 6 bases sitting between them.

The chain carries TRBV4-1 and TRBJ1-2; 7 nucleotides agree with TRBD1. CDR3 length equals 13 residues. The J segment lost 3 bases and the V segment lost 4 bases, leaving 2 bases of the junction unmatched. CDR1 MGHRA and CDR2 YSYEKL come from the germline V gene. This chain's CDR3 is CASSRDRDYGYTF. CDR3 bases: TGCGCCAGCAGCCGAGACAGGGACTATGGCTACACCTTC.

Points on this clone: The germline gene is not matched at one end of the junction; a read error may be the cause. The chain joins TRBV7-2 to TRBJ2-1, with D maybe TRBD1 (6 bases). This CDR3 contains 16 residues. From germline, CDR1 is SGHTA and CDR2 FQGNSA. The DNA for the CDR3 is TGTGCCAGCAGCTTAGTTCCACAGGGCCGTTACAATAAGCAGTTCTTC. As protein: CASSLVPQGRYNKQFF.

This chain uses TRBV5-8 with TRBJ2-5, with 8 positions matching TRBD1. With 0 bases clipped from V and 0 bases from J, the junction kept 7 bases outside the gene matches. The CDR3 contains 17 residues. Germline CDR1 SGHTS, CDR2 YDEGEE. CDR3 amino acids: CASSLEGQGRHQETQYF. The CDR3 nucleotides are TGTGCCAGCAGCTTGGAAGGACAGGGTCGTCACCAAGAGACCCAGTACTTC.

The V and J genes are TRBV9 and TRBJ1-1; 7 nucleotides match TRBD1. Germline V gene sequence: CDR1 SGDLS, CDR2 YYNGEE. The length of the CDR3 is 15 residues. V lost 3 bases and J lost 1; bases outside the gene matches: 6. In DNA form, the CDR3 reads TGTGCCAGCAGCGACCACAGGGGTTGGAACACTGAAGCTTTCTTT. The encoded protein is CASSDHRGWNTEAFF.

The chain uses TRBV7-9 and TRBJ2-2; 11 nucleotides agree with TRBD1. Germline V gives CDR1 SEHNR, CDR2 FQNEAQ (reference sequence). J lost 4 bases, V lost 5 bases, and 6 bases had no gene match. The CDR3 loop spans 16 amino acids. The CDR3 loop reads CASSVDRGLSTGELFF. CDR3 sequence (DNA): TGTGCCAGCAGCGTGGACAGGGGGCTAAGCACCGGGGAGCTGTTTTTT.

V is TRBV5-5 and J is TRBJ2-5, with 8 bases that match TRBD1. The CDR3 has 15 amino acids. The V and J ends lost 5 bases and 6 bases, in that order; junction bases with no gene match: 12. Germline values: CDR1 SGHKS, CDR2 YYEKEE (reference sequence). CDR3 amino acids: CASSHPEQGAKTQYF. The CDR3 DNA follows: TGTGCCAGCAGTCATCCAGAGCAGGGGGCTAAGACCCAGTACTTC. The full variable domain, completed using reference TRBV5-5 and TRBJ2-5, is DAGVTQSPTHLIKTRGQQVTLRCSPISGHKSVSWYQQVLGQGPQFIFQYYEKEERGRGNFPDRFSARQFPNYSSELNVNALLLGDSALYLCASSHPEQGAKTQYFGPGTRLLVL.

The chain has TRBV19 and TRBJ1-2; D gene unclear. Trimming took 5 bases from V and 0 from J, leaving 10 bases between them. The CDR3 covers 14 residues. CDR1 is LNHDA and CDR2 is SQIVND in the germline V gene (reference sequence). DNA of the CDR3: TGTGCCAGTAGTGACCCGGGAACTAACTATGGCTACACCTTC. Translating it yields CASSDPGTNYGYTF. Supplemented by reference TRBV19 and TRBJ1-2, the full variable domain reads DGGITQSPKYLFRKEGQNVTLSCEQNLNHDAMYWYRQDPGQGLRLIYYSQIVNDFQKGDIAEGYSVSREKKESFPLTVTSAQKNPTAFYLCASSDPGTNYGYTFGSGTRLTVV.

V and J are TRBV6-5 and TRBJ1-2, with TRBD1 identical over 11 bases. CDR1 and CDR2 from the germline V gene are MNHEY and SVGAGI. V dropped 0 bases and J dropped 12; count of bases not matched to a gene: 6. The CDR3 has 14 amino acids. The CDR3 spells CASSYSRTGGGNTF. Here the CDR3 DNA reads TGTGCCAGCAGTTACTCCCGGACAGGGGGCGGGAACACCTTC.

The chain is built from TRBV2 and TRBJ2-1; 8 nucleotides agree with TRBD1. Germline V gene data show CDR1 as SNHLY and CDR2 as FYNNEI. With 6 bases clipped from V and 8 bases from J, the junction kept 9 bases outside the gene matches. The CDR3 contains 14 residues. CDR3 coding DNA: TGTGCCAGCAGCCTAGGACAGGGTATCGATGAGCAGTTCTTC. Translating gives CASSLGQGIDEQFF.

The chain has TRBV7-2 and TRBJ2-7, with TRBD1 identical over 9 bases. Germline CDR1 is SGHTA and CDR2 is FQGNSA. J gave up 1 base and V 4 bases, and 2 bases lay outside the gene matches. CDR3 length: 14 residues. CDR3 region: CASSSGTGSYEQYF. DNA for the CDR3: TGTGCCAGCAGCTCCGGGACAGGGTCCTACGAGCAGTACTTC.

The chain has TRBV5-1 and TRBJ2-7, with D perhaps matching TRBD2 (5 bases). Germline-derived CDR1 and CDR2 are SGHRS and YFSETQ. The V end lost 4 bases, the J end lost 2 bases, and 7 bases lay between the germline ends. The CDR3 spans 12 residues. The CDR3: CASSPGTYEQYF. CDR3 nucleotide sequence: TGCGCCAGCAGCCCCGGGACCTACGAGCAGTACTTC. Full variable domain (outside the CDR3, taken from reference TRBV5-1 and TRBJ2-7): KAGVTQTPRYLIKTRGQQVTLSCSPISGHRSVSWYQQTPGQGLQFLFEYFSETQRNKGNFPGRFSGRQFSNSRSEMNVSTLELGDSALYLCASSPGTYEQYFGPGTRLTVT.

The V gene is TRBV7-8, the J gene TRBJ1-2; D is unclear. Germline CDR1 is SGHVS and CDR2 is FQNEAQ. The CDR3 is made up of 13 amino acids. Trimming shortened V by 2 bases and J by 4 bases, and 8 bases separated the two germline ends. The CDR3 sequence: CASSLLGSYGYTF. CDR3 coding DNA: TGTGCCAGCAGCTTACTGGGCTCCTATGGCTACACCTTC.

The rearrangement links TRBV18 to TRBJ2-7; the D gene is possibly TRBD1 (6 bases). V lost 2 bases to trimming and J lost 1 base, with 15 bases between them. The CDR3 consists of 16 residues. Germline V gene data show CDR1 as KGHSH and CDR2 as LQKENI. CDR3 sequence (DNA): TGTGCCAGCTCACCAACCCCCGACAGGTATTCCTACGAGCAGTACTTC. Amino acid sequence: CASSPTPDRYSYEQYF.

V usage is TRBV7-9 and J usage is TRBJ2-7; 7 nucleotides match TRBD1. This CDR3 has 15 residues. After removal of 4 bases from V and 0 bases from J, the junction contained 6 bases not matched to a gene. CDR1 and CDR2 from the germline V gene are SEHNR and FQNEAQ (reference sequence). Written as DNA, the CDR3 is TGTGCCAGCAGCTCTGCGGACAGGAGCTCCTACGAGCAGTACTTC. It codes for CASSSADRSSYEQYF.

This chain uses TRBV9 with TRBJ2-3; TRBD2 might be the D (7 bases). Looked up from germline, CDR1 is SGDLS and CDR2 is YYNGEE. V shed 1 base and J shed 2 bases, with 17 bases lying between them. The CDR3 has 17 amino acids. The DNA of the CDR3 is TGTGCCAGCAGCGTATATTGGGGGGGCGGGGCCACAGATACGCAGTATTTT. This codes for CASSVYWGGGATDTQYF.

V and J are TRBV7-9 and TRBJ1-5, with D unclear. Germline CDR1 and CDR2: SEHNR and FQNEAQ (reference sequence). V was clipped by 6 bases and J by 0 bases, with 9 bases between them. The CDR3 is made up of 14 amino acids. CDR3 nucleotides: TGTGCCAGCAGTCAGAGGTATAGCAATCAGCCCCAGCATTTT. As protein: CASSQRYSNQPQHF.

The chain links TRBV2 to TRBJ2-1, with TRBD1 identical over 7 bases. V was clipped by 5 bases and J by 4 bases; unmatched bases: 11. CDR1 and CDR2 from the germline V gene are SNHLY and FYNNEI. This CDR3 spans 16 amino acids. This CDR3 is CASSKQGTRGYNEQFF. The CDR3 nucleotides are TGTGCCAGCAGTAAACAGGGGACGAGGGGGTACAATGAGCAGTTCTTC.

This sequence joins TRBV19 and TRBJ2-6, with a possible D match to TRBD1 (5 bases). Germline assignment: CDR1 LNHDA and CDR2 SQIVND (reference sequence). The germline V and J ends were trimmed by 8 bases and 3 bases, with 14 bases remaining between them. CDR3 length: 15 residues. This CDR3 reads CASSVKGLGANVLTF. The CDR3 nucleotides read TGTGCCAGTTCAGTCAAGGGGCTTGGGGCCAACGTCCTGACTTTC. The full variable domain, in which reference TRBV19 and TRBJ2-6 provide the parts outside the CDR3, is DGGITQSPKYLFRKEGQNVTLSCEQNLNHDAMYWYRQDPGQGLRLIYYSQIVNDFQKGDIAEGYSVSREKKESFPLTVTSAQKNPTAFYLCASSVKGLGANVLTFGAGSRLTVL.

The chain combines TRBV10-3 with TRBJ2-1; no clear D gene. Trimming left V 1 base short and J 4 bases short, with 8 bases between. The CDR3 has 14 residues. Germline CDR1 and CDR2: ENHRY and SYGVKD. The chain's CDR3 is CAISEYVVYNEQFF. In nucleotides, the CDR3 is TGTGCCATCAGTGAGTACGTAGTGTACAATGAGCAGTTCTTC.

The chain recombines TRBV12-3 or TRBV12-4 with TRBJ1-4; D uncertain. The CDR3 runs to 13 residues. V lost 3 bases to trimming and J lost 4 bases, with 6 bases between them. CDR3 sequence reads: CASSLTRNEKLFF. For the CDR3, the DNA is TGTGCCAGCAGTTTGACACGTAATGAAAAACTGTTTTTT.

This clone was picked up a small number of times. This chain connects TRBV18 to TRBJ1-1; D is possibly TRBD1 (6 bases). Germline CDR1 and CDR2: KGHSH and LQKENI. V lost 2 bases, J lost 2 bases, and 15 bases lay in between. This CDR3 is 16 amino acids long. CDR3 DNA: TGTGCCAGCTCACCAATCGGAGGCAGGGGTAACACTGAAGCTTTCTTT. This translates into CASSPIGGRGNTEAFF.

This clone was seen only a few times. The chain couples TRBV29-1 to TRBJ1-2; D possibly corresponds to TRBD1 (5 bases). The germline V gene has CDR1 SQVTM and CDR2 ANQGSEA. V lost 6 bases to trimming and J lost 3 bases, with 8 bases between them. The CDR3 consists of 11 residues. CDR3 in amino acids: CSVDRDYGYTF. The CDR3 nucleotides are TGCAGCGTAGACAGAGACTATGGCTACACCTTC.

This rearrangement joins TRBV9 to TRBJ1-1, with a tentative D call TRBD1 (5 bases). The CDR3 has 16 residues. Germline-derived CDR1 and CDR2 are SGDLS and YYNGEE. V was trimmed by 4 bases and J by 4 bases, leaving 20 bases between them. CDR3 DNA: TGTGCCAGCAGCTCTCTGGGGGGGAACGAGGGCACTGAAGCTTTCTTT. The encoded protein is CASSSLGGNEGTEAFF. Supplemented by reference TRBV9 and TRBJ1-1, the full variable domain reads DSGVTQTPKHLITATGQRVTLRCSPRSGDLSVYWYQQSLDQGLQFLIQYYNGEERAKGNILERFSAQQFPDLHSELNLSSLELGDSALYFCASSSLGGNEGTEAFFGQGTRLTVV.

The CDR3 bases are TGTGCCAGCAGTGATACGGGGTGGACTGAAGCTTTCTTT. Amino acid sequence: CASSDTGWTEAFF. V and J are TRBV6-4 and TRBJ1-1, with no clear D. The germline V gene encodes CDR1 MRHNA and CDR2 SNTAGT. The CDR3 consists of 13 residues. Trimming cost V 3 bases and J 5 bases, with 10 bases left between them.

The rearrangement joins TRBV3-1 (or the pseudogene TRBV3-2) to TRBJ1-1, with 7 bases identical to TRBD1. Germline CDR1 is LGHDT and CDR2 is YNNKEL (reference sequence). CDR3 length: 14 amino acids. With 4 bases clipped from V and 4 bases from J, the junction kept 6 bases outside the gene matches. CDR3: CASSRQQGSTEAFF. For the CDR3, the DNA is TGTGCCAGCAGCCGCCAACAGGGGAGCACTGAAGCTTTCTTT.

CDR3 sequence: CASSARGSSYNEQFF. The CDR3 bases are TGCGCCAGCAGCGCTAGAGGGAGCTCCTACAATGAGCAGTTCTTC. The V call is TRBV5-1, the J call TRBJ2-1, with a possible D match to TRBD2 (5 bases). There are 15 residues in the CDR3. From germline, CDR1 is SGHRS and CDR2 YFSETQ. The ends were cut back, 4 bases at V and 0 bases at J, with 11 bases in the middle.

V gene TRBV2 combines with J gene TRBJ2-5; 9 bases align to TRBD2. Unmatched junction bases numbered 5, after V lost 4 bases and J lost 2 bases. Germline V gene lookup returns CDR1 SNHLY and CDR2 FYNNEI. The CDR3 has 15 amino acids. The CDR3 loop reads CASSGSLAGQETQYF. The CDR3 nucleotides are TGTGCCAGCAGTGGAAGTCTAGCGGGGCAAGAGACCCAGTACTTC.